This TCR beta chain is from a study of technical replicates of blood from a handful of donors (dated by TCRdb to the late 2010s). The CDR3 holds 17 amino acids from the cysteine to the phenylalanine. The read is trimmed to its CDR3 DNA, 51 bases read in frame from base 1. CDR1 and CDR2, looked up from the germline V gene (reference sequence), are SEHNR and FQNEAQ. Clipping removes 3 bases from V and 2 bases from J, with 7 as the unmatched junction base count. A word on this clone: What antigen it recognizes has not been identified. Base quality data are lacking; no much larger clone is found one base away.

The protocol used for the library was the immunoSEQ multiplex PCR assay. The immuneACCESS repertoire file appears here via TCRdb, limited to in-frame rearrangements. These files lack a portion of the clones; in checked studies, under half of the deficit traces to unresolved V genes, and the cause of the others is not known. Counted in this sample were 53,000 or so clones; roughly 93% of them appeared once. Approximately 4% of the sample goes to the ten largest clones. The sample was PBMCs. The TCR comes from a human donor in good health. Some clones in this sample may be carry-over from other donors' samples. This chain is built from TRBV7-9 and TRBJ2-3, and TRBD2 matches 11 of the central bases. The CDR3 reads as follows: CASSFRTSGRLTDTQYF. Here is the DNA: TGTGCCAGCAGCTTCAGGACTAGCGGGCGACTCACAGATACGCAGTATTTT.